This T cell receptor beta chain was sequenced in a study of OX40 agonist ivuxolimab in advanced cancers. Background on the study: Males comprised around 80% of the group, whose mean age was roughly 60 years (range about 20 to 79). Notes on the study in general: Relatively little clonal expansion, among the lowest observed, appeared in partial responders at 0.1-3.0 mg/kg.

Germline V gene data show CDR1 as LGHNA and CDR2 as YNFKEQ. The CDR3 totals 15 residues. Deletions cut 5 bases from V and 0 bases from J, with 8 bases between. A word on this clone: The antigen is not known.

Assay used: immunoSEQ multiplex PCR; TCRdb lists only in-frame clones, some missing. The data show 75,000 to 100,000 clones, with more than 80% seen just once and less than 6% held by the top ten. This chain links TRBV4-2 with TRBJ2-6; D unresolved. The specimen was CD4+ or CD8+ T cells sorted from blood, collected in a trial of the OX40 agonist ivuxolimab. This sequence originates from an adult with an advanced solid tumor such as melanoma, head and neck, liver or kidney cancer. The CDR3 loop reads CASSRPDSGANVLTF. The CDR3 DNA reads as TGTGCCAGCAGCAGGCCAGACTCTGGGGCCAACGTCCTGACTTTC.